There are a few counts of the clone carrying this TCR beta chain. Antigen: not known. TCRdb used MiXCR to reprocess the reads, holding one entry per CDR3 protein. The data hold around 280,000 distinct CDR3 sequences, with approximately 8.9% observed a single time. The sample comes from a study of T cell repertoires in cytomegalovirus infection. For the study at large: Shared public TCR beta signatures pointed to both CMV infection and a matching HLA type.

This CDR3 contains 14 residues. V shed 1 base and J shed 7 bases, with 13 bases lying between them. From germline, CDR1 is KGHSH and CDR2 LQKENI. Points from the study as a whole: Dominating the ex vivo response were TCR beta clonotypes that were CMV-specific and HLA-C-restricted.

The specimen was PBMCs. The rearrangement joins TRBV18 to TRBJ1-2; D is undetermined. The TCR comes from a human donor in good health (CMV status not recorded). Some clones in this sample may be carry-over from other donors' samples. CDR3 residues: CASSPQIPEGGYTF. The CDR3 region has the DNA TGTGCCAGCTCACCACAGATACCAGAGGGTGGCTACACCTTC.